The clone carrying this TCR beta chain was detected once. This record comes from a study of CD8 T cells in Susac syndrome. Reverse transcription of 0.5 to 1 ug RNA was performed with random hexamers. TCRdb recomputed calls from the immunoSEQ multiplex PCR reads with MiXCR, one row per CDR3 protein. The repertoire holds fewer than 350,000 distinct CDR3 sequences, with about 91% as singletons. V lost 0 bases, J lost 10 bases, and 13 bases lay in between. CDR3 size: 15 residues. CDR1 is MNHNY, CDR2 SVGAGI, per germline (reference sequence). The chain uses TRBV6-6 and TRBJ1-6; the D is unclear. The TCR was taken from a human donor with multiple sclerosis. The sample consisted of CD4+ T cells from PBMCs. Here the CDR3 DNA reads TGTGCCAGCAGTTACTCGTCCCGGGGTGACTCACCCCTCCACTTT. It codes for CASSYSSRGDSPLHF.